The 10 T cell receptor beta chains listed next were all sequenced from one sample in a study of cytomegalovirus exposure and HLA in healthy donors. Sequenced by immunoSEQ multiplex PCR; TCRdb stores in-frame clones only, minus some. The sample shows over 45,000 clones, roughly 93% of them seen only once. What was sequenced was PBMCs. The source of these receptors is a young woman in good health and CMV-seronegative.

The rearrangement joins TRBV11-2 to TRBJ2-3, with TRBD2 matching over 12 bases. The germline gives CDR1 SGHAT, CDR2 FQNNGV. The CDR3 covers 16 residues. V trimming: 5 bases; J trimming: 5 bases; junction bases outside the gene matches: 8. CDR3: CASSPGLAGLVDTQYF. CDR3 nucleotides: TGTGCCAGCAGCCCCGGACTAGCGGGGCTTGTAGATACGCAGTATTTT.

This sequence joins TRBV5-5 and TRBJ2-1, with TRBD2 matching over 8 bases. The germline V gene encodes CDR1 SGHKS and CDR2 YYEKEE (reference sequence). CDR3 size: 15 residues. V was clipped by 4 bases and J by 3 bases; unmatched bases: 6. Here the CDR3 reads CASSIGLAGYNEQFF. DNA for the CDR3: TGTGCCAGCAGCATAGGACTAGCAGGCTACAATGAGCAGTTCTTC.

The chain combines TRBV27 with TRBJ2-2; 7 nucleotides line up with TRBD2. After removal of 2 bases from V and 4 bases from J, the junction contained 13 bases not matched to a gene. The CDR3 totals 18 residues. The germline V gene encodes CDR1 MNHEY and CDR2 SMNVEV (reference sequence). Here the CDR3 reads CASSLGLAEHLSTGELFF. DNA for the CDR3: TGTGCCAGCAGTTTAGGCCTAGCGGAACACCTGTCCACCGGGGAGCTGTTTTTT.

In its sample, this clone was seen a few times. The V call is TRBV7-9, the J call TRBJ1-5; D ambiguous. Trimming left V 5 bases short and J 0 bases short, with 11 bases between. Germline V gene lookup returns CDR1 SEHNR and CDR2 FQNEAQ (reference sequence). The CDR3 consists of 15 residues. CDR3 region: CASSRGSDSNQPQHF. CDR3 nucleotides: TGTGCCAGCAGCCGAGGGTCGGATAGCAATCAGCCCCAGCATTTT.

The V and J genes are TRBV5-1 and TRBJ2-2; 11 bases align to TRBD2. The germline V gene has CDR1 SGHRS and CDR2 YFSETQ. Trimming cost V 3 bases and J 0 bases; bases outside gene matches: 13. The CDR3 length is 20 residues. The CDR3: CASSSSSGGPLRANTGELFF. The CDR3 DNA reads TGCGCCAGCAGCTCCTCTAGCGGGGGGCCCCTTCGCGCGAACACCGGGGAGCTGTTTTTT. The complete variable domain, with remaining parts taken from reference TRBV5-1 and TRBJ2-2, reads KAGVTQTPRYLIKTRGQQVTLSCSPISGHRSVSWYQQTPGQGLQFLFEYFSETQRNKGNFPGRFSGRQFSNSRSEMNVSTLELGDSALYLCASSSSSGGPLRANTGELFFGEGSRLTVL.

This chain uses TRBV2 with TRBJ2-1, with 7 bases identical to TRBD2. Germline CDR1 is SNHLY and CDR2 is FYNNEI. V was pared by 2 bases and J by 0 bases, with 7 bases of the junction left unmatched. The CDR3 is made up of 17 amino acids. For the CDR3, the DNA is TGTGCCAGCAGTGAATTTTTCCAGCGGGGCTCCTACAATGAGCAGTTCTTC. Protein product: CASSEFFQRGSYNEQFF.

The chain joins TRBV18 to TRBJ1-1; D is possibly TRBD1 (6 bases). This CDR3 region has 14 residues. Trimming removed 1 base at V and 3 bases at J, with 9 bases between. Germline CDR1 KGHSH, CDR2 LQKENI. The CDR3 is CASSPLDSDTEAFF. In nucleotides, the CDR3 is TGTGCCAGCTCACCACTGGACAGCGACACTGAAGCTTTCTTT.

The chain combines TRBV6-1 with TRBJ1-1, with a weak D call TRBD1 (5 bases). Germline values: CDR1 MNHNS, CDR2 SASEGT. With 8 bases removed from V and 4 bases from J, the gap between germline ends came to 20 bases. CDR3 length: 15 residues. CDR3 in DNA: TGTGCCAGCGGTGCAGGGAGGGCTGAAAGCACTGAAGCTTTCTTT. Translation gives CASGAGRAESTEAFF.

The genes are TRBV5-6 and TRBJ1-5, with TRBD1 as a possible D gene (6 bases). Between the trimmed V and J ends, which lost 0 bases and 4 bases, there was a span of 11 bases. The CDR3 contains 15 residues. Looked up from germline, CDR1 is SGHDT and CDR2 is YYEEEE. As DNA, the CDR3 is TGTGCCAGCAGCTTGGGGGGGCCGCCTAATCAGCCCCAGCATTTT. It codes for CASSLGGPPNQPQHF.

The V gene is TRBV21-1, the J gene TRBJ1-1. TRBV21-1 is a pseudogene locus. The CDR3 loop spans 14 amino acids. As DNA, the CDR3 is TGTGCCAGCAGCCACAGACTGGGGAGCACTGAAGCTTTCTTT. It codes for CASSHRLGSTEAFF.